Below, 28 T cell receptor beta chains from the same sample are listed, as sequenced in a study of blood T cell repertoires in COVID-19. Libraries were prepared by immunoSEQ multiplex PCR; TCRdb keeps only in-frame clonotypes and omits some of them. The sample shows roughly 300,000 clones, roughly 90% of them seen only once. Sequencing was carried out using peripheral blood. These receptors were obtained from a woman in her twenties or thirties with COVID-19, enrolled during active disease.

The chain joins TRBV29-1 to TRBJ1-1; 7 nucleotides line up with TRBD1. This CDR3 contains 14 residues. The trim removed 6 bases at V and 5 bases at J, leaving 12 bases unmatched. CDR1 SQVTM and CDR2 ANQGSEA come from the germline V gene. The CDR3 is CSVPGTVGGTEAFF. CDR3 DNA: TGCAGCGTCCCCGGGACAGTCGGCGGAACTGAAGCTTTCTTT.

This clone has only a few counts. The V gene is TRBV5-8, the J gene TRBJ1-5, with D perhaps matching TRBD1 (5 bases). Looked up from germline, CDR1 is SGHTS and CDR2 is YDEGEE. V gave up 4 bases and J gave up 4 bases, with 18 bases separating them. The CDR3 consists of 16 residues. DNA for the CDR3: TGTGCCAGCAGCCGCCAAATGAAGGGGCTTAATCAGCCCCAGCATTTT. Amino acid sequence: CASSRQMKGLNQPQHF.

J is TRBJ2-5 and V is TRBV27, with a tentative D call TRBD2 (6 bases). Germline lookup yields CDR1 MNHEY and CDR2 SMNVEV (reference sequence). The CDR3 contains 14 residues. The ends were cut back, 5 bases at V and 5 bases at J, with 15 bases in the middle. This chain's CDR3 is CASSPSLASETQYF. Written as DNA, the CDR3 is TGTGCCAGCAGTCCCTCACTAGCTAGCGAGACCCAGTACTTC.

V usage is TRBV13 and J usage is TRBJ2-7; TRBD2 agrees at 15 bases. The CDR3 length is 16 residues. V lost 5 bases, J lost 4 bases, and 6 bases stayed unmatched. The germline CDR1 and CDR2 sequences are PRHDT and FYEKMQ (reference sequence). The chain's CDR3 is CASSQGLAGGRYEQYF. Here the CDR3 DNA reads TGTGCCAGCAGCCAGGGACTAGCGGGAGGACGGTACGAGCAGTACTTC. Full variable domain (rest looked up from reference TRBV13 and TRBJ2-7): AAGVIQSPRHLIKEKRETATLKCYPIPRHDTVYWYQQGPGQDPQFLISFYEKMQSDKGSIPDRFSAQQFSDYHSELNMSSLELGDSALYFCASSQGLAGGRYEQYFGPGTRLTVT.

The chain couples TRBV25-1 to TRBJ2-1, with 10 bases lining up with TRBD1. This CDR3 comprises 17 residues. The germline gives CDR1 MGHDK, CDR2 SYGVNS. Unmatched junction bases numbered 15, after V lost 7 bases and J lost 6 bases. Here the CDR3 DNA reads TGTGCCAGCACCTCTCCTGGGCGGGACAGGGGTTTCAATGAGCAGTTCTTC. Translated: CASTSPGRDRGFNEQFF.

The gene calls are TRBV19 and TRBJ1-2; D uncertain. Germline values: CDR1 LNHDA, CDR2 SQIVND (reference sequence). The V end lost 3 bases, the J end lost 0 bases, and 8 bases lay between the germline ends. This CDR3 is 14 amino acids long. CDR3: CASSILSTNYGYTF. In DNA, the CDR3 is TGTGCCAGTAGTATCCTCAGTACTAACTATGGCTACACCTTC.

CDR3 bases: TGTGCCAGCAGCTTAGGCGGGCAGGGGGGAGAGACCCAGTACTTC. Translation gives CASSLGGQGGETQYF. V gene TRBV11-2 combines with J gene TRBJ2-5; TRBD1 might be the D (7 bases). The CDR3 length is 15 residues. Germline V gives CDR1 SGHAT, CDR2 FQNNGV. V lost 1 base to trimming and J lost 4 bases, with 13 bases between them.

The DNA for the CDR3 is TGTGCCAGCAGCCAAGGAGGACAGGGCTATCAGCCCCAGCATTTT. Amino acids: CASSQGGQGYQPQHF. The V gene is TRBV4-2, the J gene TRBJ1-5; 8 positions match TRBD1. In germline, CDR1 is LGHNA, CDR2 YNFKEQ. The CDR3 is 15 amino acids. Trimming at V came to 1 base and at J to 5 bases, leaving 4 bases not matched to a gene.

The rearrangement links TRBV7-9 to TRBJ1-1; 10 bases line up with TRBD1. Germline CDR1 SEHNR, CDR2 FQNEAQ (reference sequence). The V gene end was trimmed by 5 bases and the J gene end by 5 bases; junction bases not matched to a gene: 5. The CDR3 has 14 amino acids. The CDR3 bases are TGTGCCAGCAGCCAGGGACAGGGGAGTACTGAAGCTTTCTTT. Amino acid sequence: CASSQGQGSTEAFF.

The V call is TRBV5-1, the J call TRBJ2-3; 10 bases agree with TRBD1. The CDR3 covers 15 residues. V dropped 4 bases and J dropped 4; count of bases not matched to a gene: 6. Germline loops: CDR1 SGHRS, CDR2 YFSETQ. This CDR3 reads CASSPDGTGADTQYF. CDR3 nucleotides: TGCGCCAGCAGCCCCGATGGGACAGGGGCAGATACGCAGTATTTT.

The chain links TRBV28 to TRBJ1-5, with a tentative D call TRBD1 (5 bases). Per germline, CDR1 MDHEN and CDR2 SYDVKM. Trimming pared 3 bases from V and 5 bases from J, leaving 11 bases between. This CDR3 region has 14 residues. The CDR3 nucleotides read TGTGCCAGCAGTTTGGGCAGGGACTATCAGCCCCAGCATTTT. Protein sequence: CASSLGRDYQPQHF. Drawing the rest from reference TRBV28 and TRBJ1-5, the complete variable domain is DVKVTQSSRYLVKRTGEKVFLECVQDMDHENMFWYRQDPGLGLRLIYFSYDVKMKEKGDIPEGYSVSREKKERFSLILESASTNQTSMYLCASSLGRDYQPQHFGDGTRLSIL.

V is TRBV7-2 and J is TRBJ1-3; TRBD1 agrees at 7 bases. This CDR3 region has 15 residues. The J segment lost 1 base and the V segment lost 5 bases, leaving 5 bases of the junction unmatched. Germline V gives CDR1 SGHTA, CDR2 FQGNSA. CDR3 sequence (DNA): TGTGCCAGCAGCGTCAGGGGGACTTCTGGAAACACCATATATTTT. Encoded protein: CASSVRGTSGNTIYF.

A remark on this clone: The same CDR3 can be traced to other DNA sequences in this sample. The chain joins TRBV2 to TRBJ1-5; 7 bases are shared with TRBD1. Looked up from germline, CDR1 is SNHLY and CDR2 is FYNNEI. The CDR3 is 13 residues long. V was clipped by 6 bases and J by 4 bases; unmatched bases: 3. CDR3 protein: CASRSTGNQPQHF. The CDR3 nucleotides are TGTGCCAGCAGATCGACAGGGAATCAGCCCCAGCATTTT.

The rearrangement links TRBV28 to TRBJ2-7, with unresolved D. Germline V lookup: CDR1 MDHEN, CDR2 SYDVKM. Trimming removed 8 bases from V and 3 bases from J, with 17 bases in between. CDR3 length equals 14 residues. CDR3 in DNA: TGTGCCAGCCTCCAAATCGGGTGGAACTACGAGCAGTACTTC. This translates into CASLQIGWNYEQYF.

This clone has only one observation. V usage is TRBV2 and J usage is TRBJ1-2; 8 bases fit TRBD1. The CDR3 loop spans 14 amino acids. The J segment lost 5 bases and the V segment lost 5 bases, leaving 7 bases of the junction unmatched. Germline V CDR1 and CDR2: SNHLY, FYNNEI. In nucleotides, the CDR3 is TGTGCCAGCAGTATCGACAGGGGAACGTATGGCTACACCTTC. Amino acid sequence: CASSIDRGTYGYTF.

CDR3 loop: CASSSSGGNGYTF. In nucleotides, the CDR3 is TGTGCCAGCAGTTCTTCAGGGGGCAATGGCTACACCTTC. The chain has TRBV12-3 or TRBV12-4 and TRBJ1-2; 8 bases align to TRBD1. V was clipped by 4 bases and J by 6 bases; unmatched bases: 4. CDR3 size: 13 residues.

V and J are TRBV5-8 and TRBJ1-2, with a tentative D call TRBD1 (6 bases). This CDR3 has 13 amino acids. In germline, CDR1 is SGHTS, CDR2 YDEGEE. Trimming removed 4 bases from V and 6 bases from J, with 13 bases in between. This CDR3 reads CASSLGQGNGYTF. The CDR3 nucleotides are TGTGCCAGCAGCCTAGGGCAGGGGAATGGCTACACCTTC.

This clone showed up just once. The chain is built from TRBV30 and TRBJ2-3; 9 nucleotides agree with TRBD2. Germline CDR1 and CDR2: GTSNPN and SVGIG (reference sequence). The V and J ends lost 2 bases and 0 bases, in that order; junction bases with no gene match: 3. This CDR3 comprises 15 residues. The CDR3 nucleotides are TGTGCCTGGAGTTGGACTAGCGCTAGCACAGATACGCAGTATTTT. Translated, it gives CAWSWTSASTDTQYF.

The chain recombines TRBV27 with TRBJ2-7; 7 bases line up with TRBD1. The junction had 12 bases not matched to a gene; V was cut back by 7 bases and J by 6 bases. CDR1 is MNHEY and CDR2 is SMNVEV in the germline V gene (reference sequence). The CDR3 extends over 14 amino acids. The CDR3 DNA is TGTGCCAGCACACCGACAGGGCCCACGGGCGAGCAGTACTTC. Translation: CASTPTGPTGEQYF.

The genes are TRBV9 and TRBJ2-7, with 8 nucleotides matching TRBD1. After removal of 1 base from V and 6 bases from J, the junction contained 9 bases not matched to a gene. CDR1 SGDLS and CDR2 YYNGEE come from the germline V gene. The CDR3 is 15 amino acids. CDR3 region: CASSVSGAGGIEQYF. CDR3 bases: TGTGCCAGCAGCGTATCCGGGGCAGGGGGCATCGAGCAGTACTTC.

The gene calls are TRBV28 and TRBJ2-7; 7 nucleotides agree with TRBD1. Germline V lookup: CDR1 MDHEN, CDR2 SYDVKM. The J segment lost 7 bases and the V segment lost 3 bases, leaving 9 bases of the junction unmatched. This CDR3 has 14 amino acids. The CDR3 DNA reads TGTGCCAGCAGTTTCAGGGGGTTTCTCGGGGAGCAGTACTTC. Translating it yields CASSFRGFLGEQYF.

This chain joins TRBV4-1 and TRBJ1-2; D may be TRBD1 (5 bases). CDR1 and CDR2 (germline): MGHRA, YSYEKL. V was pared by 0 bases and J by 4 bases, with 18 bases between. The CDR3 covers 17 residues. CDR3 DNA sequence: TGCGCCAGCAGCCAAGATAGGGCCGCAGGGCTTGGCTATGGCTACACCTTC. Translated: CASSQDRAAGLGYGYTF.

The J gene is TRBJ1-5, the V gene TRBV28, with a possible D match to TRBD1 (5 bases). The CDR3 length is 17 residues. Trimming took 3 bases from V and 0 from J, leaving 15 bases between them. The germline gives CDR1 MDHEN, CDR2 SYDVKM. The DNA for the CDR3 is TGTGCCAGCAGTTTGGCGTTGGCAGGGATTAGCAATCAGCCCCAGCATTTT. This sequence encodes CASSLALAGISNQPQHF.

The chain has TRBV6-5 and TRBJ1-1; 10 nucleotides align to TRBD1. This CDR3 comprises 14 residues. J was trimmed by 0 bases and V by 6 bases; bases with no gene match: 1. Germline V gene lookup returns CDR1 MNHEY and CDR2 SVGAGI. CDR3 in amino acids: CASRGTGVNTEAFF. For the CDR3, the DNA is TGTGCCAGCAGGGGGACAGGGGTGAACACTGAAGCTTTCTTT.

The V call is TRBV7-8, the J call TRBJ2-1; 10 nucleotides align to TRBD2. V was clipped by 5 bases and J by 4 bases; unmatched bases: 5. The CDR3 loop spans 15 amino acids. Germline V CDR1 and CDR2: SGHVS, FQNEAQ. CDR3: CASSPLAGVYNEQFF. The CDR3 DNA follows: TGTGCCAGCAGCCCGCTAGCGGGGGTTTACAATGAGCAGTTCTTC.

V usage is TRBV14 and J usage is TRBJ1-6; 9 positions match TRBD1. The CDR3 has 15 amino acids. Germline V gene sequence: CDR1 SGHDN, CDR2 FVKESK. The J segment lost 7 bases and the V segment lost 4 bases, leaving 5 bases of the junction unmatched. The CDR3 protein is CASSPAGTGNSPLHF. The CDR3 nucleotides are TGTGCCAGCAGCCCCGCCGGGACAGGGAATTCACCCCTCCACTTT. The whole variable domain, remainder taken from reference TRBV14 and TRBJ1-6, is EAGVTQFPSHSVIEKGQTVTLRCDPISGHDNLYWYRRVMGKEIKFLLHFVKESKQDESGMPNNRFLAERTGGTYSTLKVQPAELEDSGVYFCASSPAGTGNSPLHFGNGTRLTVT.

The chain employs TRBV19 and TRBJ1-5; no clear D. The CDR3 sequence is 15 residues long. Germline CDR1 reads LNHDA; CDR2 reads SQIVND (reference sequence). Deletions cut 3 bases from V and 5 bases from J, with 14 bases between. The CDR3 DNA is TGTGCCAGTAGTATGGGCTTAAGGTGGGATCAGCCCCAGCATTTT. Translation: CASSMGLRWDQPQHF. Full variable domain (remainder filled in from reference TRBV19 and TRBJ1-5): DGGITQSPKYLFRKEGQNVTLSCEQNLNHDAMYWYRQDPGQGLRLIYYSQIVNDFQKGDIAEGYSVSREKKESFPLTVTSAQKNPTAFYLCASSMGLRWDQPQHFGDGTRLSIL.

The gene calls are TRBV20-1 and TRBJ2-7; 7 nucleotides line up with TRBD1. Germline loops: CDR1 DFQATT, CDR2 SNEGSKA (reference sequence). This CDR3 contains 13 residues. V lost 3 bases and J lost 6; bases outside the gene matches: 8. CDR3 sequence: CSASYRGPAEQYF. As DNA, the CDR3 is TGCAGTGCTAGTTACAGGGGACCAGCCGAGCAGTACTTC.